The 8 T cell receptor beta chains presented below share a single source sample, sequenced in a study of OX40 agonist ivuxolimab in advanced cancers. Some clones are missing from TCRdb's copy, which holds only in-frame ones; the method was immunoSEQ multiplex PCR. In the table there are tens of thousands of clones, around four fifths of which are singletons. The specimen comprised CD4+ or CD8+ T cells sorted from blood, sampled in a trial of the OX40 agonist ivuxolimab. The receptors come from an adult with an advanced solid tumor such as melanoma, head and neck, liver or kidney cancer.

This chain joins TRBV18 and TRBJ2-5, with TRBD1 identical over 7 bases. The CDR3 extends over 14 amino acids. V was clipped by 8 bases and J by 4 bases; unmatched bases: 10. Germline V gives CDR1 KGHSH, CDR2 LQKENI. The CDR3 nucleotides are TGTGCCAGCACCAGGACAGGATCGGGAGAGACCCAGTACTTC. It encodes CASTRTGSGETQYF.

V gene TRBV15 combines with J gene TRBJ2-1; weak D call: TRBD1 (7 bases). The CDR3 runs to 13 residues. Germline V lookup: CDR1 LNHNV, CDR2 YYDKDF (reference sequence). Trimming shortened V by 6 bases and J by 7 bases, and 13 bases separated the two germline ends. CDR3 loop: CATRFAGGNEQFF. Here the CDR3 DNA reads TGTGCCACCAGGTTCGCAGGGGGGAATGAGCAGTTCTTC.

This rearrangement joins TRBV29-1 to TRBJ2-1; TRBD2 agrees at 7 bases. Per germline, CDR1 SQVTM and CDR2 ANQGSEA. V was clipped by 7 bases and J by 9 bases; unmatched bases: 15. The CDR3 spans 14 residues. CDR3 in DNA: TGCAGCGCCCCGCCACTAGCGATTACGGGTGAGCAGTTCTTC. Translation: CSAPPLAITGEQFF.

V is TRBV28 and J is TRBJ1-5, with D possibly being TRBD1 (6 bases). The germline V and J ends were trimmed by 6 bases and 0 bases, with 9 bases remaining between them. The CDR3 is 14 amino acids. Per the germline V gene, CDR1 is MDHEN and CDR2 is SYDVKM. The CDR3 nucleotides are TGTGCCAGCAGAGGGGGACCTAGCAATCAGCCCCAGCATTTT. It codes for CASRGGPSNQPQHF.

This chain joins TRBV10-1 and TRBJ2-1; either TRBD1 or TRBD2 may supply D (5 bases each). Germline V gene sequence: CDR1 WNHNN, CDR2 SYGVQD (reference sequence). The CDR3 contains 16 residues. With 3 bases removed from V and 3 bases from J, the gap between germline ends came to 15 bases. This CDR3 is CASSDSLGERYNEQFF. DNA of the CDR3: TGCGCCAGCAGTGATAGCTTGGGGGAGCGCTACAATGAGCAGTTCTTC.

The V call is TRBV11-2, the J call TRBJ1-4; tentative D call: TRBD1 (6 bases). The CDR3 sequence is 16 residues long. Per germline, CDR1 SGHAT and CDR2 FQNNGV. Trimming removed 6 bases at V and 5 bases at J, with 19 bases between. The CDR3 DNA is TGTGCCAGCAGACATTACCCGGACAGCCACAATGAAAAACTGTTTTTT. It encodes CASRHYPDSHNEKLFF.

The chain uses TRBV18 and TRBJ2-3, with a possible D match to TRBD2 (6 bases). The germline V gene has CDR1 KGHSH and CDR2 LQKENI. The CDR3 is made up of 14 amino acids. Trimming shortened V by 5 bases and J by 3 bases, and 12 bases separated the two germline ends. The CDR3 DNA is TGTGCCAGCTCAGCCACCGGAGGGACAGATACGCAGTATTTT. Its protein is CASSATGGTDTQYF. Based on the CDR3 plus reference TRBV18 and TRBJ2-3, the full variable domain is NAGVMQNPRHLVRRRGQEARLRCSPMKGHSHVYWYRQLPEEGLKFMVYLQKENIIDESGMPKERFSAEFPKEGPSILRIQQVVRGDSAAYFCASSATGGTDTQYFGPGTRLTVL.

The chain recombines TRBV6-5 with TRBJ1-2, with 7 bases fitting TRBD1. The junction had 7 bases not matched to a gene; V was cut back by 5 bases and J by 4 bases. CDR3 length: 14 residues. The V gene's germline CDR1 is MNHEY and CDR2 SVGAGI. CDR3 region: CASSPSQGSYGYTF. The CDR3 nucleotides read TGTGCCAGCAGTCCCTCACAGGGGTCCTATGGCTACACCTTC.